What follows describes a single TCR beta chain. The data originate from a study of blood T cell repertoires in COVID-19. Study-wide background: The samples span acute and convalescent COVID-19 from the United States, Italy and Spain. Sources were T cells, B-cell-depleted T cells, or PBMCs; the material itself was cDNA or gDNA.

From germline, CDR1 is SGDLS and CDR2 YYNGEE. The CDR3 is 17 residues long. Trimming took 0 bases from V and 1 from J; bases not matched to a gene: 3. Methods used by the authors: Using reference gene primer amplification, nucleated cell counts were estimated. Here immunoSEQ multiplex PCR was the method, and the copy in TCRdb shows in-frame clones only, minus some. V and J calls plus clone size are reproduced from that table; the DNA served to infer D and trimming. The sample lists approximately 100,000 clones, around 91% occurring once. The gene calls are TRBV9 and TRBJ2-5, with 13 bases identical to TRBD2. Sequencing was done on a sample of peripheral blood. This sequence was found in a woman aged 80 or over with acute or convalescent COVID-19. In DNA form, the CDR3 reads TGTGCCAGCAGCGTAGGGACTAGCGGGGGACTCCAAGAGACCCAGTACTTC. Its protein is CASSVGTSGGLQETQYF.